The rows below give T cell receptor beta chains drawn from one sample of a study of cytomegalovirus exposure and HLA in healthy donors. The protocol was immunoSEQ multiplex PCR, while the TCRdb copy is restricted to in-frame clones and leaves out a portion. The sample lists 140,000 to 150,000 clones, over 60% seen once, with around 1.9% in the top ten. Sequencing was carried out using PBMCs. These receptors were collected from a woman aged 40-49 years in good health and CMV-seronegative. CDR3s include the opening cysteine and the closing phenylalanine or tryptophan. Each record gives: D gene, clone size, V gene, J gene, CDR3 protein, CDR3 DNA. A D gene is named only where the DNA matches it firmly. The listing skips clone size in some rows; elsewhere it reads once, few, many or a size class.

d_call: NA; clone_size: NA; v_call: TRBV9; j_call: TRBJ2-5; cdr3_aa: CASSGRSGETQYF; cdr3_nt: TGTGCCAGCAGCGGACGAAGCGGAGAGACCCAGTACTTC
d_call: TRBD2; clone_size: NA; v_call: TRBV19; j_call: TRBJ2-2; cdr3_aa: CASSPYHSGSQTGELFF; cdr3_nt: TGTGCCAGTAGTCCCTACCACAGCGGGAGTCAGACCGGGGAGCTGTTTTTT
d_call: NA; clone_size: NA; v_call: TRBV11-1; j_call: TRBJ2-5; cdr3_aa: CASSLVVGAGETQYF; cdr3_nt: TGTGCCAGCAGCTTAGTGGTGGGGGCAGGGGAGACCCAGTACTTC
d_call: TRBD2; clone_size: NA; v_call: TRBV7-9; j_call: TRBJ2-1; cdr3_aa: CASSSTRTSGVSYNEQFF; cdr3_nt: TGTGCCAGCAGCTCAACCAGGACTAGCGGAGTGTCCTACAATGAGCAGTTCTTC
d_call: TRBD1; clone_size: NA; v_call: TRBV6-1; j_call: TRBJ2-7; cdr3_aa: CASSEEGQSYEQYF; cdr3_nt: TGTGCCAGCAGTGAAGAGGGACAGTCCTACGAGCAGTACTTC
d_call: TRBD1; clone_size: NA; v_call: TRBV6-1; j_call: TRBJ1-1; cdr3_aa: CASSRGNTEAFF; cdr3_nt: TGTGCCAGCAGCAGGGGGAATACTGAAGCTTTCTTT
d_call: NA; clone_size: few; v_call: TRBV15; j_call: TRBJ1-1; cdr3_aa: CATSRDTEGHTEAFF; cdr3_nt: TGTGCCACCAGCAGAGATACAGAGGGCCACACTGAAGCTTTCTTT
d_call: NA; clone_size: NA; v_call: TRBV10-1; j_call: TRBJ2-5; cdr3_aa: CASSRSGGQETQYF; cdr3_nt: TGCGCCAGCAGTAGAAGTGGAGGCCAAGAGACCCAGTACTTC
d_call: TRBD1; clone_size: NA; v_call: TRBV27; j_call: TRBJ1-4; cdr3_aa: CASGGGQRASPNEKLFF; cdr3_nt: TGTGCCAGCGGAGGGGGACAGCGCGCAAGTCCTAATGAAAAACTGTTTTTT
d_call: NA; clone_size: NA; v_call: TRBV5-1; j_call: TRBJ2-5; cdr3_aa: CASSLAVGDYQETQYF; cdr3_nt: TGCGCCAGCAGCTTGGCCGTCGGGGACTACCAAGAGACCCAGTACTTC
d_call: NA; clone_size: NA; v_call: TRBV18; j_call: TRBJ2-3; cdr3_aa: CASSYQGKGDTQYF; cdr3_nt: TGTGCCAGCTCATATCAGGGAAAGGGGGATACGCAGTATTTT
d_call: NA; clone_size: NA; v_call: TRBV5-1; j_call: TRBJ2-3; cdr3_aa: CASSLVVGAGDTQYF; cdr3_nt: TGCGCCAGCAGCTTGGTTGTAGGGGCAGGTGATACGCAGTATTTT
d_call: NA; clone_size: once; v_call: TRBV6-6; j_call: TRBJ1-3; cdr3_aa: CASSYALGAQGNTIYF; cdr3_nt: TGTGCCAGCAGTTACGCTCTAGGGGCGCAGGGAAACACCATATATTTT
d_call: TRBD1; clone_size: NA; v_call: TRBV9; j_call: TRBJ1-2; cdr3_aa: CASSMTGSYGYTF; cdr3_nt: TGTGCCAGCAGCATGACAGGGAGCTATGGCTACACCTTC
d_call: TRBD1; clone_size: NA; v_call: TRBV6-5; j_call: TRBJ1-2; cdr3_aa: CASSQPGQGNYGYTF; cdr3_nt: TGTGCCAGCAGTCAGCCAGGACAGGGGAACTATGGCTACACCTTC
d_call: NA; clone_size: few; v_call: TRBV6-6; j_call: TRBJ2-7; cdr3_aa: CASSYIITSDEQYF; cdr3_nt: TGTGCCAGCAGTTACATAATCACGAGCGACGAGCAGTACTTC
d_call: NA; clone_size: NA; v_call: TRBV19; j_call: TRBJ2-7; cdr3_aa: CASSIGGGADHSYEQYF; cdr3_nt: TGTGCCAGTAGTATCGGCGGCGGGGCAGACCACTCCTACGAGCAGTACTTC
d_call: TRBD1; clone_size: NA; v_call: TRBV18; j_call: TRBJ1-5; cdr3_aa: CASSPSQGAPNQPQHF; cdr3_nt: TGTGCCAGCTCACCTAGCCAGGGGGCCCCCAATCAGCCCCAGCATTTT
d_call: NA; clone_size: NA; v_call: TRBV7-2; j_call: TRBJ1-1; cdr3_aa: CASSLGALEAFF; cdr3_nt: TGTGCCAGCAGCTTAGGAGCACTTGAAGCTTTCTTT
d_call: NA; clone_size: NA; v_call: TRBV7-9; j_call: TRBJ2-7; cdr3_aa: CSSSSVLGTSIDGPSEQYF; cdr3_nt: TGTTCCAGCAGCTCCGTTCTAGGGACATCGATTGATGGGCCATCCGAGCAGTACTTC
d_call: TRBD2; clone_size: once; v_call: TRBV7-8; j_call: TRBJ2-5; cdr3_aa: CASSFREGLLQETQYF; cdr3_nt: TGTGCCAGCAGCTTCCGGGAGGGACTTCTCCAAGAGACCCAGTACTTC
d_call: NA; clone_size: NA; v_call: TRBV2; j_call: TRBJ1-4; cdr3_aa: CASRAGAPNEKLFF; cdr3_nt: TGTGCCAGCAGAGCAGGGGCCCCTAATGAAAAACTGTTTTTT
d_call: NA; clone_size: once; v_call: TRBV5-6; j_call: TRBJ2-3; cdr3_aa: CASSLEWPSTDTQYF; cdr3_nt: TGTGCCAGCAGCTTGGAATGGCCTAGCACAGATACGCAGTATTTT
d_call: TRBD2; clone_size: NA; v_call: TRBV7-9; j_call: TRBJ2-2; cdr3_aa: CASNLHFMRERGTGELFF; cdr3_nt: TGTGCCAGCAACTTACATTTTATGCGGGAGAGGGGCACCGGGGAGCTGTTTTTT
d_call: NA; clone_size: few; v_call: TRBV4-1; j_call: TRBJ1-1; cdr3_aa: CASSQESSAGPEAFF; cdr3_nt: TGCGCCAGCAGCCAAGAGTCGTCGGCGGGACCTGAAGCTTTCTTT
d_call: NA; clone_size: NA; v_call: TRBV9; j_call: TRBJ1-3; cdr3_aa: CASSVGAGAGNTIYF; cdr3_nt: TGTGCCAGCAGCGTAGGGGCAGGGGCTGGAAACACCATATATTTT
d_call: NA; clone_size: NA; v_call: TRBV7-8; j_call: TRBJ2-7; cdr3_aa: CASSLAGYYEQYF; cdr3_nt: TGTGCCAGCAGCTTGGCAGGTTACTACGAGCAGTACTTC
d_call: TRBD1; clone_size: few; v_call: TRBV6-1; j_call: TRBJ1-3; cdr3_aa: CASSEAPQGILSDTIYF; cdr3_nt: TGTGCCAGCAGTGAAGCGCCACAGGGGATCTTGTCAGACACCATATATTTT
d_call: NA; clone_size: NA; v_call: TRBV28; j_call: TRBJ1-2; cdr3_aa: CASSLEGVGILNGYTF; cdr3_nt: TGTGCCAGCAGTTTAGAGGGAGTAGGGATCCTTAATGGCTACACCTTC
d_call: NA; clone_size: NA; v_call: TRBV2; j_call: TRBJ2-3; cdr3_aa: CATRTSMDTQYF; cdr3_nt: TGTGCCACGAGGACTTCAATGGATACGCAGTATTTT
d_call: TRBD1; clone_size: NA; v_call: TRBV5-4; j_call: TRBJ1-2; cdr3_aa: CASSSRTGWGSGYTF; cdr3_nt: TGTGCCAGCAGCTCACGGACAGGTTGGGGTTCTGGCTACACCTTC
d_call: TRBD1; clone_size: NA; v_call: TRBV4-2; j_call: TRBJ2-5; cdr3_aa: CASSQDGTGEGETQYF; cdr3_nt: TGTGCCAGCAGCCAAGATGGGACAGGGGAGGGAGAGACCCAGTACTTC
d_call: NA; clone_size: NA; v_call: TRBV27; j_call: TRBJ2-7; cdr3_aa: CASSLHYKTITYEQYF; cdr3_nt: TGTGCCAGCAGTCTCCACTATAAAACGATAACCTACGAGCAGTACTTC
d_call: NA; clone_size: NA; v_call: TRBV7-9; j_call: TRBJ1-1; cdr3_aa: CASSLVGELTEAFF; cdr3_nt: TGTGCCAGCAGCTTAGTTGGGGAGCTAACTGAAGCTTTCTTT
d_call: TRBD1; clone_size: NA; v_call: TRBV5-6; j_call: TRBJ1-2; cdr3_aa: CASSLQGVYGYTF; cdr3_nt: TGTGCCAGCAGCTTGCAGGGGGTGTATGGCTACACCTTC
d_call: TRBD1; clone_size: NA; v_call: TRBV25-1; j_call: TRBJ2-7; cdr3_aa: CASSNRQGAYEQYF; cdr3_nt: TGTGCCAGCAGTAACAGACAGGGTGCGTACGAGCAGTACTTC
d_call: NA; clone_size: NA; v_call: TRBV11-3; j_call: TRBJ2-1; cdr3_aa: CASSSVSSSVNYNEQFF; cdr3_nt: TGTGCCAGCAGCTCCGTTTCTAGCTCCGTCAACTACAATGAGCAGTTCTTC
d_call: TRBD1; clone_size: NA; v_call: TRBV19; j_call: TRBJ2-7; cdr3_aa: CASSTGTGGYEQYF; cdr3_nt: TGTGCCAGTAGTACCGGGACAGGGGGCTACGAGCAGTACTTC
d_call: TRBD1; clone_size: NA; v_call: TRBV19; j_call: TRBJ1-2; cdr3_aa: CASSTTGTIYGYTF; cdr3_nt: TGTGCCAGTAGTACGACAGGGACCATCTATGGCTACACCTTC
d_call: TRBD2; clone_size: NA; v_call: TRBV6-4; j_call: TRBJ2-1; cdr3_aa: CASSPGLAGVDEQFF; cdr3_nt: TGTGCCAGCAGTCCGGGACTAGCGGGAGTTGATGAGCAGTTCTTC
d_call: TRBD1; clone_size: once; v_call: TRBV5-3; j_call: TRBJ1-2; cdr3_aa: CARSLGGPEWSGGYTF; cdr3_nt: TGTGCCAGAAGCTTAGGGGGCCCAGAGTGGAGTGGTGGCTACACCTTC
d_call: NA; clone_size: few; v_call: TRBV6-5; j_call: TRBJ2-7; cdr3_aa: CASTLFRGREQYF; cdr3_nt: TGTGCCAGCACCTTATTTAGGGGTCGCGAGCAGTACTTC
d_call: TRBD2; clone_size: NA; v_call: TRBV7-6; j_call: TRBJ2-1; cdr3_aa: CASSLGLAGVNEQFF; cdr3_nt: TGTGCCAGCAGCTTGGGACTAGCGGGAGTCAATGAGCAGTTCTTC
d_call: TRBD1; clone_size: NA; v_call: TRBV7-9; j_call: TRBJ1-1; cdr3_aa: CASSSPGTVGATEAFF; cdr3_nt: TGTGCCAGCAGCTCTCCCGGGACAGTGGGAGCCACTGAAGCTTTCTTT
d_call: TRBD1; clone_size: NA; v_call: TRBV6-5; j_call: TRBJ1-4; cdr3_aa: CASRARGQGNEKLFF; cdr3_nt: TGTGCCAGCAGAGCCCGGGGACAGGGTAATGAAAAACTGTTTTTT
d_call: NA; clone_size: once; v_call: TRBV15; j_call: TRBJ2-4; cdr3_aa: CATSRGGDRRLPIQYF; cdr3_nt: TGTGCCACCAGCAGAGGGGGTGACAGGAGACTACCCATTCAGTACTTC
d_call: NA; clone_size: NA; v_call: TRBV7-9; j_call: TRBJ1-1; cdr3_aa: CASNRPIGQRNTEAFF; cdr3_nt: TGTGCCAGCAACCGACCCATCGGACAGAGAAACACTGAAGCTTTCTTT
d_call: NA; clone_size: once; v_call: TRBV28; j_call: TRBJ2-5; cdr3_aa: CASSLLQLSQETQYF; cdr3_nt: TGTGCCAGCAGTTTACTACAGCTAAGCCAAGAGACCCAGTACTTC